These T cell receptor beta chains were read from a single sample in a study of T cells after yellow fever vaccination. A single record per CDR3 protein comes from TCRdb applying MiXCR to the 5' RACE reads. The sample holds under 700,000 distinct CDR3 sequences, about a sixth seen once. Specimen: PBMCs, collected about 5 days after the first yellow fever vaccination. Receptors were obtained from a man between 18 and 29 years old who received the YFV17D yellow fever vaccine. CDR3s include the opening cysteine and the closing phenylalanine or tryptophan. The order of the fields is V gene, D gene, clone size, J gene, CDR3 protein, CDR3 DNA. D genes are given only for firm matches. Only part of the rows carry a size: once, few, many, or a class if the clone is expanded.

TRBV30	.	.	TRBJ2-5	CAWSLAPETQYF	TGTGCCTGGAGTTTGGCTCCAGAGACCCAGTACTTC
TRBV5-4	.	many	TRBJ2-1	CASSGDYPSEQFF	TGTGCCAGCAGCGGAGACTATCCGAGTGAGCAGTTCTTC
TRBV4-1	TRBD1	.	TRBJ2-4	CASSQVWTGKNIQYF	TGCGCCAGCAGCCAAGTATGGACAGGAAAAAACATTCAGTACTTC
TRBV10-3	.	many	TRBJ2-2	CAMSGSQNTGELFF	TGTGCCATGTCCGGGAGCCAGAACACCGGGGAGCTGTTTTTT
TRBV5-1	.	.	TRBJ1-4	CASRDGRTDEKLFF	TGCGCCAGCAGGGACGGACGGACGGATGAAAAACTGTTTTTT
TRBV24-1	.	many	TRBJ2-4	CATSDDRDIQYF	TGTGCCACCAGTGACGATAGGGACATTCAGTACTTC
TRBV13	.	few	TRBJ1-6	CASSPWGPGISYNSPLHF	TGTGCCAGCAGCCCATGGGGTCCGGGCATATCCTATAATTCACCCCTCCACTTT
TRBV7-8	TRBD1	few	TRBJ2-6	CASSLGGTGVSGANVLTF	TGTGCCAGCAGCTTAGGAGGGACAGGGGTTTCTGGGGCCAACGTCCTGACTTTC
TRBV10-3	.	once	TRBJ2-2	CAISDRDVTNTGELFF	TGTGCCATCAGTGACCGGGACGTAACGAACACCGGGGAGCTGTTTTTT
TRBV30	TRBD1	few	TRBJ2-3	CAAGTGTTDTQYF	TGTGCCGCCGGGACAGGGACCACAGATACGCAGTATTTT